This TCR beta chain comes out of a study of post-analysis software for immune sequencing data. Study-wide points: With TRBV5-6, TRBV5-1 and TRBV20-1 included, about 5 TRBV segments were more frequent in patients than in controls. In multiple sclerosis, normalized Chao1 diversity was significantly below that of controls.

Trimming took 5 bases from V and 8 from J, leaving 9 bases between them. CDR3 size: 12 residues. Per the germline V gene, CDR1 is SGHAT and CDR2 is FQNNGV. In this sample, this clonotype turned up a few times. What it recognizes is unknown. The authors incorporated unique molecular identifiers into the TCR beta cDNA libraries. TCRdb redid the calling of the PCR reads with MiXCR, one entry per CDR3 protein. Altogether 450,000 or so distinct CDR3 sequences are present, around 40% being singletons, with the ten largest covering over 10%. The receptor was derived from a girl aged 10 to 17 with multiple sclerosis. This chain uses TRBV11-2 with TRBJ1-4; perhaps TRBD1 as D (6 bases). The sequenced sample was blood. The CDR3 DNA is TGTGCCAGCAGCCCTCAGGGGGAAAAACTGTTTTTT. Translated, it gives CASSPQGEKLFF.